This T cell receptor beta chain was observed in a study of cytomegalovirus exposure and HLA in healthy donors. Vbeta (60) and Jbeta (13) primers were used in the PCR. Some clones are missing from TCRdb's copy, which holds only in-frame ones; the method was immunoSEQ multiplex PCR. The data hold about 110,000 clones, with around 73% observed a single time. Regarding this clone: Its specificity is not known.

Study results and caveats: Prior analysis indicated that the majority of TCR beta V segments exhibited productivity approximately 90% or approximately 30% of the time. In a later analysis, HLA-associated TCR beta chains were more clonally expanded than equally common others. Exclusion applied to some V segments, including TRBV6-2 and TRBV6-3, as they were indistinguishable. Rarity held for most TCR sequences, but there were some public TCRs that occurred in many donors.

The CDR3 runs 13 residues. Trimming removed 2 bases from V and 8 bases from J, with 9 bases in between. Germline V gene lookup returns CDR1 SEHNR and CDR2 FQNEAQ (reference sequence). Sequencing was carried out using PBMCs. The chain links TRBV7-9 to TRBJ1-4, with D possibly matching TRBD1 (6 bases). This receptor was identified in a woman in her 30s in good health and CMV-seropositive. The CDR3 coding sequence is TGTGCCAGCAGCTTATTGACAGGCGAAAAACTGTTTTTT. Translated, it gives CASSLLTGEKLFF.